The 9 T cell receptor beta chains below were found in one sample sequenced in a study of CD8 T cells in Susac syndrome. Random hexamers primed reverse transcription of roughly 0.5 to 1 ug RNA. TCRdb re-derived calls from the immunoSEQ multiplex PCR reads in MiXCR, one entry per CDR3 protein. Found here are 150,000 to 200,000 distinct CDR3 sequences, around 96% of them singletons; the top ten hold about 0.13%. Sequenced material: CD4+ T cells from PBMCs. These receptor sequences come from a human donor with Susac syndrome.

The chain uses TRBV5-6 and TRBJ2-7; D is perhaps TRBD1 or TRBD2 (6 bases each). V dropped 3 bases and J dropped 0 bases, with 13 bases sitting between them. Germline values: CDR1 SGHDT, CDR2 YYEEEE. This CDR3 is built from 15 residues. The CDR3: CASSWGAASSYEQYV. As DNA, the CDR3 is TGTGCCAGCAGCTGGGGGGCAGCGAGCTCCTACGAGCAGTACGTC.

The genes are TRBV29-1 and TRBJ2-5; D may correspond to TRBD1 or TRBD2 (5 bases each). V was pared by 5 bases and J by 1 base, with 8 bases between. This CDR3 has 12 residues. Per germline, CDR1 SQVTM and CDR2 ANQGSEA. For the CDR3, the DNA is TGCAGCGTTCCGAGGGGCCAAGAGACCCAGTACTTC. Translating it yields CSVPRGQETQYF. Full variable domain (remainder filled in from reference TRBV29-1 and TRBJ2-5): SAVISQKPSRDICQRGTSLTIQCQVDSQVTMMFWYRQQPGQSLTLIATANQGSEATYESGFVIDKFPISRPNLTFSTLTVSNMSPEDSSIYLCSVPRGQETQYFGPGTRLLVL.

The rearrangement links TRBV28 to TRBJ2-3; D possibly corresponds to TRBD2 (5 bases). The CDR3 is 15 amino acids. From germline, CDR1 is MDHEN and CDR2 SYDVKM. The ends were cut back, 5 bases at V and 0 bases at J, with 12 bases in the middle. CDR3 region: CASSPTGVSTDTQYF. In nucleotides, the CDR3 is TGTGCCAGCAGTCCTACCGGGGTTAGCACAGATACGCAGTATTTT. The full variable domain, with the rest looked up from reference TRBV28 and TRBJ2-3, is DVKVTQSSRYLVKRTGEKVFLECVQDMDHENMFWYRQDPGLGLRLIYFSYDVKMKEKGDIPEGYSVSREKKERFSLILESASTNQTSMYLCASSPTGVSTDTQYFGPGTRLTVL.

The chain recombines TRBV3-1 with TRBJ2-1; D is undetermined. V was trimmed by 0 bases and J by 3 bases, leaving 12 bases between them. The CDR3 totals 16 residues. The germline gives CDR1 LGHDT, CDR2 YNNKEL (reference sequence). CDR3 nucleotide sequence: TGTGCCAGCAGCCAAGATCGGAGTGTAGGCTACAATGAGCAGTTCTTC. Translated: CASSQDRSVGYNEQFF.

This sequence joins TRBV12-3 or TRBV12-4 and TRBJ1-2; no definite D call. The CDR3 is 14 residues long. V dropped 4 bases and J dropped 4 bases, with 13 bases sitting between them. CDR3: CASSSSARGYGYTF. In nucleotides, the CDR3 is TGTGCCAGCAGTTCTTCCGCCCGCGGCTATGGCTACACCTTC.

V usage is TRBV12-5 and J usage is TRBJ2-1; 15 nucleotides match TRBD2. CDR1 and CDR2 (germline): LGHNT, FRNRAP. This CDR3 is 15 amino acids long. V shed 6 bases and J 8 bases; nucleotides not matched to a gene: 5. The chain's CDR3 is CASGPGLAGGHEQFF. Here the CDR3 DNA reads TGTGCTAGTGGCCCGGGACTAGCGGGAGGACATGAGCAGTTCTTC.

V is TRBV4-3 and J is TRBJ2-2, with TRBD2 identical over 10 bases. The V gene's germline CDR1 is LGHNA and CDR2 YSLEER. J lost 0 bases, V lost 3 bases, and 7 bases had no gene match. CDR3 size: 18 residues. CDR3 amino acids: CASSHMGLAIPNTGELFF. CDR3 DNA sequence: TGCGCCAGCAGCCACATGGGACTAGCGATCCCGAACACCGGGGAGCTGTTTTTT.

The V and J genes are TRBV9 and TRBJ1-2; the match to TRBD1 covers 7 bases. CDR1 and CDR2 from the germline V gene are SGDLS and YYNGEE. V lost 4 bases to trimming and J lost 7 bases; unmatched junction nucleotides: 13. CDR3 length equals 15 residues. In DNA, the CDR3 is TGTGCCAGCAGCCCTTTTTCTCAGGGGGACTCTGGCTACACCTTC. The encoded protein is CASSPFSQGDSGYTF.

The chain has TRBV18 and TRBJ2-3; 9 bases map to TRBD1. Germline CDR1 KGHSH, CDR2 LQKENI. The CDR3 loop spans 19 amino acids. The V segment lost 5 bases and the J segment 1 base; nucleotides outside the gene matches: 16. CDR3 in DNA: TGTGCCAGCTCAGGGACAGGGAGCCCTGGGGGAGCACGCACAGATACGCAGTATTTT. Protein sequence: CASSGTGSPGGARTDTQYF.